One and the same sample provided the 24 T cell receptor beta chains below, sequenced in a study of identical twins. TCRdb re-derived calls from the 5' RACE reads in MiXCR, one entry per CDR3 protein. The sample lists 450,000 or so distinct CDR3 sequences, approximately 15% occurring once. These data also formed part of another study, on yellow fever vaccine responses in identical twins.

The sample consisted of CD4+ T cells sorted from blood. All receptors come from a woman between 18 and 29 years old in good health.

This clonotype was observed a handful of times. One junction end disagrees with the germline gene, perhaps due to a read error. The rearrangement joins TRBV20-1 to TRBJ2-3, with 14 positions matching TRBD2. In germline, CDR1 is DFQATT, CDR2 SNEGSKA (reference sequence). The CDR3 spans 11 residues. The CDR3, as DNA: TGCAGTGCGGGGACTAGCGGGGGATCCCATTTT. Encoded protein: CSAGTSGGSHF.

The chain links TRBV20-1 to TRBJ1-6, with 8 nucleotides matching TRBD1. The CDR3 spans 15 residues. V gave up 6 bases and J gave up 0 bases; unmatched junction bases: 4. In germline, CDR1 is DFQATT, CDR2 SNEGSKA (reference sequence). DNA of the CDR3: TGCAGTGCGGGACAGGCCCTCTCCTATAATTCACCCCTCCACTTT. Residues: CSAGQALSYNSPLHF.

The chain couples TRBV7-2 to TRBJ2-7, with D perhaps TRBD1 or TRBD2 (6 bases each). CDR3 length: 15 residues. The ends were cut back, 1 base at V and 2 bases at J, with 12 bases in the middle. CDR1 SGHTA and CDR2 FQGNSA come from the germline V gene. The CDR3 here is CASSLGPGGPYEQYF. DNA of the CDR3: TGTGCCAGCAGCTTAGGTCCTGGGGGGCCCTACGAGCAGTACTTC. Filled out from reference TRBV7-2 and TRBJ2-7, the complete variable domain reads GAGVSQSPSNKVTEKGKDVELRCDPISGHTALYWYRQSLGQGLEFLIYFQGNSAPDKSGLPSDRFSAERTGGSVSTLTIQRTQQEDSAVYLCASSLGPGGPYEQYFGPGTRLTVT.

This chain uses TRBV7-9 with TRBJ1-1; D is unclear. V was clipped by 1 base and J by 6 bases, with 9 bases between them. The germline V gene has CDR1 SEHNR and CDR2 FQNEAQ (reference sequence). This CDR3 comprises 13 residues. DNA of the CDR3: TGTGCCAGCAGCTTAGGACCTCTCTCTGAAGCTTTCTTT. Translation gives CASSLGPLSEAFF.

CDR3 in DNA: TGCGCCAGCAGCCAAGATAGGAGACACCTGAACACTGAAGCTTTCTTT. Amino acid sequence: CASSQDRRHLNTEAFF. This chain connects TRBV4-1 to TRBJ1-1; D is uncertain. CDR3 size: 16 residues. Per germline, CDR1 MGHRA and CDR2 YSYEKL. V was clipped by 0 bases and J by 0 bases, with 11 bases between them.

This clonotype occurred a few times. This chain links TRBV10-1 with TRBJ2-3; TRBD1 matches 7 bases. Germline CDR1 WNHNN, CDR2 SYGVQD (reference sequence). This CDR3 has 13 residues. Germline trimming cut 9 bases from V and 5 bases from J; bases unmatched to any gene: 8. The CDR3 bases are TGCGCCAGTGCCACAGGGGTGGGAGATACGCAGTATTTT. It is translated as CASATGVGDTQYF.

This chain uses TRBV10-2 with TRBJ2-1; no definite D call. Looked up from germline, CDR1 is WSHSY and CDR2 is SAAADI. The CDR3 has 13 amino acids. V was clipped by 6 bases and J by 6 bases, with 12 bases between them. DNA of the CDR3: TGCGCCAGCAGCCCGCGGCGAGTCAATGAGCAGTTCTTC. Encoded protein: CASSPRRVNEQFF.

This clonotype occurred a few times. The chain is built from TRBV7-9 and TRBJ2-7, with no clear D. V was trimmed by 5 bases and J by 3 bases, leaving 8 bases between them. This CDR3 comprises 12 residues. Germline lookup yields CDR1 SEHNR and CDR2 FQNEAQ (reference sequence). CDR3: CASSHMLYEQYF. The CDR3 DNA follows: TGTGCCAGCAGCCACATGCTCTACGAGCAGTACTTC.

This clonotype has at least ten counts. V usage is TRBV29-1 and J usage is TRBJ2-1; 10 bases map to TRBD1. CDR3 length equals 12 residues. Germline CDR1 reads SQVTM; CDR2 reads ANQGSEA. V shed 7 bases and J 4 bases; nucleotides not matched to a gene: 1. The CDR3 sequence: CSGGQGYNEQFF. CDR3 bases: TGCAGCGGGGGACAGGGGTACAATGAGCAGTTCTTC.

This clonotype was picked up a small number of times. V is TRBV6-1 and J is TRBJ2-7; 9 nucleotides match TRBD1. The CDR3 totals 15 residues. The V gene's germline CDR1 is MNHNS and CDR2 SASEGT. The V and J ends lost 5 bases and 5 bases, in that order; junction bases with no gene match: 10. CDR3 region: CASSTYGTGLNEQYF. CDR3 DNA sequence: TGTGCCAGCAGTACCTACGGGACAGGGCTTAACGAGCAGTACTTC.

The chain recombines TRBV20-1 with TRBJ2-2; 7 bases agree with TRBD2. V lost 3 bases and J lost 0; bases outside the gene matches: 4. Per the germline V gene, CDR1 is DFQATT and CDR2 is SNEGSKA (reference sequence). This CDR3 has 15 residues. This chain's CDR3 is CSASPSGPNTGELFF. CDR3 DNA: TGCAGTGCTAGTCCTAGCGGACCGAACACCGGGGAGCTGTTTTTT.

This clonotype was counted ten times or more. The rearrangement uses TRBV5-1 and TRBJ2-7; D might be TRBD1 (6 bases). There are 14 residues in the CDR3. The V gene lost 4 bases and the J gene lost 1 base, with 12 bases spanning the gap. The germline CDR1 and CDR2 sequences are SGHRS and YFSETQ. CDR3 DNA sequence: TGCGCCAGCAGCCCGGTGGACAGATCCTACGAGCAGTACTTC. This gives the protein CASSPVDRSYEQYF.

The chain is built from TRBV20-1 and TRBJ2-3; TRBD2 matches 16 bases. Germline CDR1 and CDR2: DFQATT and SNEGSKA (reference sequence). The CDR3 contains 19 residues. With 0 bases clipped from V and 0 bases from J, the junction kept 6 bases outside the gene matches. CDR3 DNA sequence: TGCAGTGCTAGAGATCGTACGGGACTAGCGGGAGGGAGCACAGATACGCAGTATTTT. Its protein is CSARDRTGLAGGSTDTQYF.

The table lists this clonotype with many counts. V is TRBV5-1 and J is TRBJ2-7; TRBD2 matches at 10 bases. Germline V gives CDR1 SGHRS, CDR2 YFSETQ. After removal of 0 bases from V and 5 bases from J, the junction contained 5 bases not matched to a gene. The CDR3 is 15 residues long. CDR3 nucleotides: TGCGCCAGCAGCTTGGTAGCGGGAGGATCAAACGAGCAGTACTTC. Translated: CASSLVAGGSNEQYF.

The rearrangement uses TRBV5-6 and TRBJ2-5; the D gene is possibly TRBD1 (6 bases). The V end lost 4 bases, the J end lost 7 bases, and 17 bases lay between the germline ends. Germline V gene lookup returns CDR1 SGHDT and CDR2 YYEEEE. This CDR3 has 14 residues. This chain's CDR3 is CASSPSTGFGTQYF. The CDR3 coding sequence is TGTGCCAGCAGCCCTAGCACAGGGTTCGGGACCCAGTACTTC.

The genes are TRBV6-1 and TRBJ2-5, with D perhaps TRBD2 (6 bases). Trimming stripped 5 bases from V and 5 bases from J, with 15 bases between. The CDR3 length is 14 residues. From germline, CDR1 is MNHNS and CDR2 SASEGT. This CDR3 reads CASSPTYGRETQYF. CDR3 DNA sequence: TGTGCCAGCAGTCCTACGTATGGGAGGGAGACCCAGTACTTC.

At least ten counts were recorded for this clonotype. The genes are TRBV7-2 and TRBJ2-2, with D tentatively TRBD2 (5 bases). Germline assignment: CDR1 SGHTA and CDR2 FQGNSA. This CDR3 has 15 residues. V dropped 0 bases and J dropped 5 bases, with 10 bases sitting between them. CDR3 sequence (DNA): TGTGCCAGCAGCTTAGCACTAGTGGAAACCGGGGAGCTGTTTTTT. Residues: CASSLALVETGELFF.

This clonotype has a handful of counts. This chain links TRBV6-5 with TRBJ1-6; 8 nucleotides match TRBD1. CDR3 length: 16 residues. Germline CDR1 is MNHEY and CDR2 is SVGAGI. Germline trimming cut 0 bases from V and 10 bases from J; bases unmatched to any gene: 8. The CDR3, as DNA: TGTGCCAGCAGTTACTCTACAGGGGGGATCGGGTCACCCCTCCACTTT. Its protein product is CASSYSTGGIGSPLHF.

The rearrangement links TRBV28 to TRBJ2-7; D may be TRBD2 (5 bases). This CDR3 comprises 16 residues. Between the trimmed V and J ends, which lost 6 bases and 0 bases, there was a span of 18 bases. Germline values: CDR1 MDHEN, CDR2 SYDVKM. The DNA of the CDR3 is TGTGCCAGCAGACGACGCGGACGGACTCTCTCCTACGAGCAGTACTTC. It encodes CASRRRGRTLSYEQYF.

This clonotype has a handful of counts. The V call is TRBV5-1, the J call TRBJ2-7; D may be TRBD2 (5 bases). The CDR3 covers 15 residues. V was pared by 4 bases and J by 3 bases, with 17 bases between. From germline, CDR1 is SGHRS and CDR2 YFSETQ. The CDR3 DNA sequence: TGCGCCAGCAGCCCGGAACACGGGAACGGCTACGAGCAGTACTTC. Protein sequence: CASSPEHGNGYEQYF.

This clonotype was observed many times. The rearrangement uses TRBV5-1 and TRBJ1-1; no definite D call. The V gene's germline CDR1 is SGHRS and CDR2 YFSETQ. The CDR3 sequence is 11 residues long. Trimming removed 4 bases at V and 8 bases at J, with 9 bases between. The CDR3 protein is CASSLDREAFF. CDR3 in DNA: TGCGCCAGCAGCCTGGATCGCGAAGCTTTCTTT.

Ten or more counts support this clonotype. The rearrangement uses TRBV29-1 and TRBJ2-1; 7 bases are shared with TRBD2. CDR1 and CDR2 (germline): SQVTM, ANQGSEA. The CDR3 has 13 residues. Losses at the gene ends were 6 bases for V and 6 bases for J; bases not matched to a gene: 8. The CDR3 DNA is TGCAGCGTGCAGAGGGGCGGGGGCAATGAGCAGTTCTTC. As protein: CSVQRGGGNEQFF.

V gene TRBV28 combines with J gene TRBJ1-5; 7 bases are shared with TRBD1. There are 14 residues in the CDR3. Germline trimming cut 6 bases from V and 6 bases from J; bases unmatched to any gene: 8. The germline V gene has CDR1 MDHEN and CDR2 SYDVKM. The CDR3 DNA reads TGTGCCAGCAGGCCCGACAGGGAAGGTCAGCCCCAGCATTTT. Translation gives CASRPDREGQPQHF.

This clonotype showed up just a few times. This chain links TRBV6-4 with TRBJ1-4; TRBD1 aligns across 9 bases. V trimming: 0 bases; J trimming: 7 bases; junction bases outside the gene matches: 18. Germline values: CDR1 MRHNA, CDR2 SNTAGT. This CDR3 contains 20 residues. The DNA of the CDR3 is TGTGCCAGCAGTGACTCGGGGATTTTACAGGGGGCGCGGACGGTTGAAAAACTGTTTTTT. Protein sequence: CASSDSGILQGARTVEKLFF.